The T cell receptor (beta chain) under discussion was sequenced for a study of T-cell reconstitution after alpha-beta-depleted transplantation in children. Germline V gene sequence: CDR1 SGHRS, CDR2 YFSETQ. The CDR3 has 17 residues. Unmatched junction bases numbered 15, after V lost 5 bases and J lost 3 bases. Unique molecular identifiers were built into the TCRbeta library. In TCRdb, the PCR reads were re-called with MiXCR into one record per CDR3 protein. Of about 420,000 distinct CDR3 sequences listed, 15% to 20% are singletons. The chain carries TRBV5-1 and TRBJ2-7; 9 nucleotides agree with TRBD1. The receptor comes from a boy younger than two who had a stem cell transplant for Wiskott-Aldrich syndrome, so the T cells may come from the graft donor. The starting material was PBMCs, mostly from graft donor cells, obtained 360 days after TCRalphabeta/CD19-depleted stem cell transplant. CDR3 region: CASSQVPGTGWNYEQYF. Written as DNA, the CDR3 is TGCGCCAGCAGTCAGGTACCCGGGACAGGGTGGAACTACGAGCAGTACTTC.